The next 4 T cell receptor beta chains were all read from a single sample in a study of blood T cell repertoires in COVID-19. TCRdb's table, derived via immunoSEQ multiplex PCR, lists solely in-frame clones and lacks some. The sample includes some 130,000 clones, roughly 86% seen only once; the top ten take over 10%. Sequencing used peripheral blood. The receptor source for this set is a woman aged 70-85 years with COVID-19, enrolled during active disease.

The genes are TRBV2 and TRBJ1-3, with TRBD1 identical over 10 bases. V gave up 6 bases and J gave up 2 bases; unmatched junction bases: 4. Looked up from germline, CDR1 is SNHLY and CDR2 is FYNNEI. The length of the CDR3 is 15 residues. CDR3 protein: CASRVGTGAGNTIYF. DNA of the CDR3: TGTGCCAGCAGGGTCGGGACAGGGGCTGGAAACACCATATATTTT.

This chain uses TRBV2 with TRBJ2-1; TRBD1 agrees at 12 bases. J gave up 9 bases and V 8 bases, and 5 bases lay outside the gene matches. CDR3 length equals 13 residues. Germline V gene lookup returns CDR1 SNHLY and CDR2 FYNNEI. For the CDR3, the DNA is TGTGCCAGCTCGGGACAGGGGGCGGGTGAGCAGTTCTTC. Translating it yields CASSGQGAGEQFF.

V usage is TRBV2 and J usage is TRBJ1-2; tentatively, D is TRBD1 (5 bases). Germline V gene lookup returns CDR1 SNHLY and CDR2 FYNNEI. Trimming shortened V by 1 base and J by 4 bases, and 16 bases separated the two germline ends. CDR3 length: 16 amino acids. The CDR3 nucleotides are TGTGCCAGCAGTGAAGAAACAGGATACTTGAGCTATGGCTACACCTTC. It specifies CASSEETGYLSYGYTF.

The chain employs TRBV6-5 and TRBJ1-3; a possible D gene is TRBD1 (6 bases). V was shortened by 6 bases and J by 1 base, with 10 bases between the two germline ends. The CDR3 length is 14 residues. CDR1 MNHEY and CDR2 SVGAGI come from the germline V gene. CDR3 residues: CASRIQGSGNTIYF. CDR3 coding DNA: TGTGCCAGCAGAATACAGGGATCTGGAAACACCATATATTTT.